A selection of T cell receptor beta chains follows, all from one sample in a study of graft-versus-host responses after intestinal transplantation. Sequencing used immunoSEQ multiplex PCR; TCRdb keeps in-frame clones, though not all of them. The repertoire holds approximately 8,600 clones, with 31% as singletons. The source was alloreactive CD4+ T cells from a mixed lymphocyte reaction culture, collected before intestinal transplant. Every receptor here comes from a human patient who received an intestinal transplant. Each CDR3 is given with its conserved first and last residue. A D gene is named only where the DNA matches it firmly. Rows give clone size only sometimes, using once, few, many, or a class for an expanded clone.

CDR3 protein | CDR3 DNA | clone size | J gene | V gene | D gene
CASSPRRRTSGGEETQYF | TGTGCCAGCAGCCCCCGACGTCGGACTAGCGGGGGGGAAGAGACCCAGTACTTC | - | TRBJ2-5 | TRBV7-2 | TRBD2
CARTGGLLSYEQYF | TGTGCCAGGACCGGGGGTCTTTTATCCTACGAGCAGTACTTC | once | TRBJ2-7 | TRBV2 | -
CASSSLTGFASGYTF | TGCGCCAGCAGCTCGCTGACAGGGTTTGCTTCTGGCTACACCTTC | - | TRBJ1-2 | TRBV5-1 | TRBD1
CASSSTGVAIQYF | TGTGCCAGCAGCTCGACCGGAGTCGCCATTCAGTACTTC | - | TRBJ2-4 | TRBV7-9 | -
CASSRVENNNEQFF | TGTGCCAGCAGCCGAGTGGAGAACAACAATGAGCAGTTCTTC | once | TRBJ2-1 | TRBV28 | -
CASSQDKVRLGTGKLSAEAFF | TGCGCCAGCAGCCAAGATAAAGTGCGCCTGGGGACAGGGAAGCTGAGCGCTGAAGCTTTCTTT | few | TRBJ1-1 | TRBV4-1 | TRBD1
CASVRGARTDTQYF | TGTGCCAGCGTGCGGGGGGCCCGCACAGATACGCAGTATTTT | - | TRBJ2-3 | TRBV10-3 | TRBD2
CAITTGAAYEQYF | TGTGCCATAACGACAGGGGCGGCCTACGAGCAGTACTTC | - | TRBJ2-7 | TRBV6-5 | TRBD1
CASSLAPQGTTNEKLFF | TGCGCCAGCAGCTTGGCCCCCCAGGGTACAACTAATGAAAAACTGTTTTTT | few | TRBJ1-4 | TRBV5-1 | -
CASSVDSGTSGRNEQFF | TGTGCCAGCAGCGTAGACTCCGGGACTAGCGGGAGAAATGAGCAGTTCTTC | few | TRBJ2-1 | TRBV9 | TRBD2
CASSWGRSSGNTIYF | TGTGCCAGCAGTTGGGGCCGAAGCTCTGGAAACACCATATATTTT | few | TRBJ1-3 | TRBV11-2 | -
CASSLRRTYTNEKLFF | TGTGCCAGCAGCTTACGACGGACATATACTAATGAAAAACTGTTTTTT | - | TRBJ1-4 | TRBV7-8 | -
CASSLRTGAEKLFF | TGTGCCAGCAGCTTACGCACAGGGGCTGAAAAACTGTTTTTT | few | TRBJ1-4 | TRBV11-2 | TRBD1
CASSPRRTGGSDTQYF | TGTGCCAGCAGCCCCCGGAGGACAGGGGGATCAGATACGCAGTATTTT | few | TRBJ2-3 | TRBV5-4 | TRBD1
CASSLSQILSYEQYF | TGTGCCAGCAGCTTATCGCAGATTCTCTCCTACGAGCAGTACTTC | few | TRBJ2-7 | TRBV7-9 | -
CASRANTRGNDGYTF | TGTGCCAGCAGGGCAAACACAAGGGGAAACGATGGCTACACCTTC | - | TRBJ1-2 | TRBV2 | -
CASSLGGQKNTEAFF | TGTGCCAGCAGCTTGGGGGGACAGAAGAACACTGAAGCTTTCTTT | - | TRBJ1-1 | TRBV5-4 | TRBD1
CAISESKPGKRNQPQHF | TGTGCCATCAGTGAGTCGAAGCCAGGGAAGCGCAATCAGCCCCAGCATTTT | - | TRBJ1-5 | TRBV10-3 | -
CASSLLYEQYF | TGTGCCAGCAGCTTACTGTACGAGCAGTACTTC | few | TRBJ2-7 | TRBV7-6 | -
CASSEISAGLQEQFF | TGTGCCAGCAGTGAAATTAGCGCGGGACTACAGGAGCAGTTCTTC | - | TRBJ2-1 | TRBV6-1 | TRBD2
CATSPTAGETQYF | TGTGCCACCAGCCCCACGGCGGGTGAGACCCAGTACTTC | - | TRBJ2-5 | TRBV15 | -
CASRESGTGMNTEAFF | TGTGCCAGCAGGGAATCCGGGACAGGTATGAACACTGAAGCTTTCTTT | - | TRBJ1-1 | TRBV2 | TRBD1
CASSSRALQSYGYTF | TGTGCCAGCAGTTCCAGGGCGCTCCAGTCCTATGGCTACACCTTC | - | TRBJ1-2 | TRBV28 | -
CASSFLLAGGPAKNIQYF | TGTGCCAGCAGTTTTTTACTAGCGGGAGGGCCGGCCAAAAACATTCAGTACTTC | medium-sized | TRBJ2-4 | TRBV2 | TRBD2
CASSRDSGAGYTF | TGTGCCAGCAGTAGGGACAGTGGTGCTGGCTACACCTTC | - | TRBJ1-2 | TRBV6-1 | TRBD1
CATRLSGYNEQFF | TGTGCCACCCGGCTAAGCGGCTACAATGAGCAGTTCTTC | medium-sized | TRBJ2-1 | TRBV15 | -
CASSLEKIRLSGEEQFF | TGCGCCAGCAGCTTGGAAAAGATTCGTCTATCCGGAGAGGAGCAGTTCTTC | - | TRBJ2-1 | TRBV5-1 | -
CASSFDRTGDEQYF | TGTGCCAGCAGCTTCGACCGTACAGGGGACGAGCAGTACTTC | - | TRBJ2-7 | TRBV7-9 | TRBD1
CASSLAGQSGDTQYF | TGTGCCAGCAGCTTGGCGGGACAGAGTGGAGATACGCAGTATTTT | few | TRBJ2-3 | TRBV5-4 | TRBD1
CASSEEARVRGYTF | TGTGCCAGCAGTGAAGAGGCCAGGGTACGCGGCTACACCTTC | - | TRBJ1-2 | TRBV6-1 | -
CASSLFGGSSYNEQFF | TGTGCCAGCAGCTTGTTCGGGGGGAGCTCCTACAATGAGCAGTTCTTC | - | TRBJ2-1 | TRBV5-6 | TRBD2
CASGAGIGEQYF | TGTGCCAGCGGCGCAGGGATAGGCGAGCAGTACTTC | few | TRBJ2-7 | TRBV6-5 | -
CASSLEQGPFYGYTF | TGTGCCAGCAGCTTAGAACAGGGACCGTTCTATGGCTACACCTTC | - | TRBJ1-2 | TRBV11-2 | -
CASSYLQETQYF | TGTGCCAGCAGTTACCTGCAAGAGACCCAGTACTTC | once | TRBJ2-5 | TRBV6-6 | -
CASSFRTGALNEQFF | TGTGCCAGCAGCTTCAGGACAGGGGCCCTAAATGAGCAGTTCTTC | - | TRBJ2-1 | TRBV7-2 | TRBD1
CASSSGTSGGRTVF | TGTGCCAGCAGCTCCGGGACTAGCGGGGGGCGGACAGTCTTC | - | TRBJ2-1 | TRBV7-9 | TRBD2
CASRPAGPGAGYTF | TGTGCCAGCAGGCCTGCGGGGCCGGGCGCGGGCTACACCTTC | - | TRBJ1-2 | TRBV6-1 | -
CASQRNQGRSGNTIYF | TGTGCCAGCCAACGGAACCAGGGGCGCTCTGGAAACACCATATATTTT | - | TRBJ1-3 | TRBV18 | -
CASSLAGGRTDTQYF | TGTGCCAGCAGCTTGGCCGGGGGGCGCACAGATACGCAGTATTTT | - | TRBJ2-3 | TRBV7-8 | -
CASSAGLRSTDTQYF | TGTGCCAGCAGCGCCGGACTTCGTAGCACAGATACGCAGTATTTT | medium-sized | TRBJ2-3 | TRBV7-6 | -
CASSLGGTSIRDTQYF | TGTGCCAGCAGCTTGGGGGGGACTAGCATCAGAGATACGCAGTATTTT | medium-sized | TRBJ2-3 | TRBV5-6 | TRBD2
CASSFRDSGTDTQYF | TGTGCCAGCAGCTTCCGGGACAGCGGCACAGATACGCAGTATTTT | once | TRBJ2-3 | TRBV13 | TRBD1
CASREMFAMNTEAFF | TGTGCCAGCAGGGAGATGTTTGCCATGAACACTGAAGCTTTCTTT | few | TRBJ1-1 | TRBV6-1 | -
CASSSIGLASSEQYF | TGTGCCAGCAGCTCTATAGGGCTAGCCAGCTCCGAGCAGTACTTC | medium-sized | TRBJ2-7 | TRBV7-9 | -
CASSLTANYGYTF | TGTGCCAGCAGCCTAACAGCTAACTATGGCTACACCTTC | - | TRBJ1-2 | TRBV6-6 | -
CASRELSGVNEQFF | TGTGCCAGCAGGGAACTTAGCGGGGTCAATGAGCAGTTCTTC | - | TRBJ2-1 | TRBV28 | TRBD2
CASSLRQGPFDEQYF | TGCGCCAGCAGCCTGCGACAGGGACCGTTCGACGAGCAGTACTTC | medium-sized | TRBJ2-7 | TRBV4-1 | TRBD1
CASSLLDRSTDTQYF | TGTGCCAGCAGCTTATTGGACAGAAGCACAGATACGCAGTATTTT | - | TRBJ2-3 | TRBV7-6 | -
CASSPGGTAGELFF | TGTGCCAGCTCACCGGGAGGGACTGCCGGGGAGCTGTTTTTT | - | TRBJ2-2 | TRBV18 | TRBD2
CASSLVTASPLHF | TGTGCCAGCAGCTTAGTTACAGCCTCACCCCTCCACTTT | - | TRBJ1-6 | TRBV7-6 | -
CASSPGLAGVIEQYF | TGTGCCAGCTCACCGGGACTAGCGGGAGTAATCGAGCAGTACTTC | medium-sized | TRBJ2-7 | TRBV18 | TRBD2
CSVVGQPTYEQYF | TGCAGCGTTGTTGGGCAGCCGACGTACGAGCAGTACTTC | - | TRBJ2-7 | TRBV29-1 | -
CAIRGDSLMNTEAFF | TGTGCCATCAGGGGGGACAGTTTGATGAACACTGAAGCTTTCTTT | - | TRBJ1-1 | TRBV10-3 | TRBD1
CASSSPGEAFF | TGTGCCAGCAGTTCGCCAGGTGAAGCTTTCTTT | - | TRBJ1-1 | TRBV6-5 | -